This entry features one T cell receptor (beta chain) sequence. Antigen: not known. Treatment meaning: some 20 received Ad26.COV2.S at low or high dose, single or two shots; five or six received placebo; per-sample allocation not given. All samples were drawn on day 63, counting from the first vaccine or placebo injection. Adults aged 18-55 years in Boston included the donor. Ad26 vector vaccine expressed Wuhan-strain SARS-CoV-2 spike. These data come from a study of Ad26.COV2.S vaccination and SARS-CoV-2 variants. V lost 4 bases, J lost 5 bases, and 15 bases lay in between. CDR1 is SGHDT, CDR2 YYEEEE, per germline. The CDR3 length is 14 residues. Method: immunoSEQ multiplex PCR; TCRdb's copy keeps in-frame clones and lacks some. Among around 400,000 clones listed, 83% were seen once. Study-level findings and limits: Post-vaccination breadth of spike-specific CD8+ and CD4+ T cell responses was reportedly substantial. Possibly, TCR breadth and depth analyses underestimated total T cell responses.

The clonotype originates from a person aged 18-60 years who received the Ad26.COV2.S COVID-19 vaccine or a placebo. The chain is built from TRBV5-6 and TRBJ1-1; tentative D call: TRBD1 (5 bases). The sample consisted of peripheral blood, taken in a trial of Ad26.COV2.S vaccine versus placebo. CDR3 in DNA: TGTGCCAGCAGCCGGGGGACCTCGATGACTGAAGCTTTCTTT. Residues: CASSRGTSMTEAFF.